This T cell receptor (beta chain) came from a study of blood T cells in healthy people across ages. Overall study findings and caveats: While age rose, TCR beta diversity per million T cells dropped in a roughly linear way.

Note on this clonotype: Its specificity is unknown.

This CDR3 has 16 amino acids. The germline gives CDR1 LGHDT, CDR2 YNNKEL (reference sequence). The V gene lost 0 bases and the J gene lost 8 bases, with 16 bases spanning the gap. PCR was performed a second time for roughly 7 to 12 cycles using a sample-barcoded 5' primer and a J-beta primer mix. Via MiXCR, TCRdb re-called the 5' RACE reads, giving one row per CDR3 protein. The sample consists of 850,000 to 1,000,000 distinct CDR3 sequences, around 49% of them appearing once. Material: blood. This sequence was found in a man aged 25-45 years in good health. The chain has TRBV3-1 and TRBJ1-4; no clear D. The CDR3, as DNA: TGTGCCAGCAGCCAAGATCTCGGCGGAGATCGGGAAAAACTGTTTTTT. Protein: CASSQDLGGDREKLFF. The full variable domain, rest sourced from reference TRBV3-1 and TRBJ1-4, is DTAVSQTPKYLVTQMGNDKSIKCEQNLGHDTMYWYKQDSKKFLKIMFSYNNKELIINETVPNRFSPKSPDKAHLNLHINSLELGDSAVYFCASSQDLGGDREKLFFGSGTQLSVL.